Presented here are 11 T cell receptor beta chains from one specimen sequenced in a study of human T cells and chemical hapten exposure. Time point indicated: patch test 1, 2 weeks after DPC sensitization. Treatment given: therapeutic diphenylcyclopropenone sensitization with weekly scalp DPC. From the RACE reads, TCRdb called clonotypes with MiXCR, one entry per CDR3 protein. The sample records 300,000 to 450,000 distinct CDR3 sequences, 4% to 5.5% being singletons. The sequences come from whole blood, collected in connection with sensitization to the hapten diphenylcyclopropenone (DPC). The receptor set was obtained from a woman in her 50s with alopecia areata. Some clones in this sample may be carry-over from other donors' samples.

V and J are TRBV7-2 and TRBJ1-2, with D possibly being TRBD1 (6 bases). Germline CDR1 is SGHTA and CDR2 is FQGNSA. Trimming stripped 4 bases from V and 7 bases from J, with 13 bases between. This CDR3 contains 13 residues. The CDR3 DNA follows: TGTGCCAGCAGCTCACAGGGAAGGTTTGGCTACACCTTC. Its translation is CASSSQGRFGYTF.

This clonotype appeared many times. The rearrangement joins TRBV28 to TRBJ2-3, with D perhaps TRBD1 or TRBD2 (5 bases each). This CDR3 has 18 amino acids. V was pared by 4 bases and J by 4 bases, with 24 bases between. Germline values: CDR1 MDHEN, CDR2 SYDVKM. As DNA, the CDR3 is TGTGCCAGCAGTTCATTACCGGGACGGGTGCGGAGAGCAGATACGCAGTATTTT. The encoded protein is CASSSLPGRVRRADTQYF.

The gene calls are TRBV27 and TRBJ1-6; the D is unclear. The germline V gene encodes CDR1 MNHEY and CDR2 SMNVEV (reference sequence). This CDR3 spans 15 amino acids. V was cut by 5 bases and J by 7 bases, with 15 bases left in between. In DNA form, the CDR3 reads TGTGCCAGCAGTCCCCAGACGGTTTCAAATTCACCCCTCCACTTT. This sequence encodes CASSPQTVSNSPLHF.

The J gene is TRBJ2-1, the V gene TRBV5-4; tentatively, D is TRBD2 (5 bases). Germline CDR1 is SGHNT and CDR2 is YYREEE (reference sequence). The length of the CDR3 is 15 residues. Trimming took off 4 bases at V and 4 bases at J, with 15 bases between the two ends. DNA of the CDR3: TGTGCCAGCAGCCAGCTCGGGATTCGGTACAATGAGCAGTTCTTC. Translated: CASSQLGIRYNEQFF.

This clonotype was detected many times. The J gene is TRBJ2-7, the V gene TRBV15, with 7 bases lining up with TRBD1. V lost 3 bases, J lost 13 bases, and 9 bases stayed unmatched. Germline CDR1 reads LNHNV; CDR2 reads YYDKDF (reference sequence). The CDR3 extends over 12 amino acids. The CDR3 here is CATSSKGAHLYF. CDR3 in DNA: TGTGCCACCAGCAGTAAGGGGGCCCATCTTTACTTC.

About this clonotype: The junction departs from the called germline gene at one end, perhaps through a read error. The rearrangement joins TRBV20-1 to TRBJ2-5; D gene unclear. Germline assignment: CDR1 DFQATT and CDR2 SNEGSKA (reference sequence). The CDR3 spans 11 residues. CDR3 in DNA: TGCAGTGCTAGGCGTAAAGAGACCCTGTACTTC. It specifies CSARRKETLYF.

Many counts were recorded for this clonotype. The V and J genes are TRBV2 and TRBJ1-3; D call uncertain. Trimming cost V 6 bases and J 2 bases, with 17 bases left between them. Germline loops: CDR1 SNHLY, CDR2 FYNNEI. This CDR3 has 16 amino acids. CDR3 sequence reads: CASSSRRPKAGNTIYF. CDR3 bases: TGTGCCAGCAGCTCCAGGCGGCCCAAGGCTGGAAACACCATATATTTT.

This clonotype was observed a few times. This chain uses TRBV29-1 with TRBJ1-2, with D perhaps matching TRBD1 (5 bases). Germline-derived CDR1 and CDR2 are SQVTM and ANQGSEA. The CDR3 runs to 11 residues. Between the trimmed V and J ends, which lost 6 bases and 7 bases, there was a span of 12 bases. The CDR3 DNA reads as TGCAGCGTCAACCAGGGTGGTGGCTACACCTTC. Amino acids: CSVNQGGGYTF.

This clonotype was picked up a small number of times. The rearrangement links TRBV27 to TRBJ1-1; a weak D match, TRBD1 (6 bases). V lost 0 bases to trimming and J lost 4 bases, with 9 bases between them. The CDR3 has 14 amino acids. Germline V gene lookup returns CDR1 MNHEY and CDR2 SMNVEV (reference sequence). The CDR3 nucleotides are TGTGCCAGCAGTTTATCGGCCAGGGGCACTGAAGCTTTCTTT. Translating gives CASSLSARGTEAFF.

This clonotype was seen repeatedly, ten times or more. The CDR3 DNA follows: TGTGCCAGCAGTTACTCGCATGAGCGGGGGGCCCAAGAGACCCAGTACTTC. As protein: CASSYSHERGAQETQYF. The rearrangement links TRBV6-6 to TRBJ2-5, with TRBD2 matching 9 bases. CDR1 MNHNY and CDR2 SVGAGI come from the germline V gene (reference sequence). The CDR3 runs to 17 residues. Trimming at V came to 0 bases and at J to 1 base, leaving 6 bases not matched to a gene.

V usage is TRBV7-2 and J usage is TRBJ1-2; D gene uncertain. Germline assignment: CDR1 SGHTA and CDR2 FQGNSA. The CDR3 spans 14 residues. V was trimmed by 5 bases and J by 4 bases, leaving 14 bases between them. CDR3 sequence: CASSLLLPSYGYTF. Written as DNA, the CDR3 is TGTGCCAGCAGCCTCCTTCTCCCCTCCTATGGCTACACCTTC.